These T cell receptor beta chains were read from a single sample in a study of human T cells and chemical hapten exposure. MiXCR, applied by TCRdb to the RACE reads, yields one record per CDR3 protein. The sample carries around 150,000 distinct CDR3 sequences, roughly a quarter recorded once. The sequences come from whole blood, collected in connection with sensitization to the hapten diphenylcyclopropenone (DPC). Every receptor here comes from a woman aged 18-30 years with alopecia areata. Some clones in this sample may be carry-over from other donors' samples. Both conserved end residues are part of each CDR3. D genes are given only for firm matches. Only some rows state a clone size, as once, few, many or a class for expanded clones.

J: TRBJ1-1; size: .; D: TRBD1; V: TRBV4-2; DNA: TGTGCCAGCAGGCGCCCGGGACAGAGGGGGGCCGAAGCTTTCTTT; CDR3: CASRRPGQRGAEAFF
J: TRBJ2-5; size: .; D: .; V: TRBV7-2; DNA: TGTGCCAGCAGCTTAGCGCGGGCAGAAGAACCCCAAGAGACCCAGTACTTC; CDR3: CASSLARAEEPQETQYF
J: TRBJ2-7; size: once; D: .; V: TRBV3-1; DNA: TGTGCCAGCTCCTTGTCCGGCCTCAGGAGGACCTACGAGCAGTACTTC; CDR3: CASSLSGLRRTYEQYF
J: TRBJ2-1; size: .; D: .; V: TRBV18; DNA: TGTGCCAGCTCACCTGGGGGGATGGCTGAGCAGTTCTTC; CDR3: CASSPGGMAEQFF
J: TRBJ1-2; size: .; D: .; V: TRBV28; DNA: TGTGCCAGCAGTTTATCAACAGGGTATTTTGGGTATGGCTACACCTTC; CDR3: CASSLSTGYFGYGYTF
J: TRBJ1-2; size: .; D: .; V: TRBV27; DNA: TGTGCCAGCAGTTTATCTAGGGGTTTTGCCTATGGCTACACCTTC; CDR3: CASSLSRGFAYGYTF
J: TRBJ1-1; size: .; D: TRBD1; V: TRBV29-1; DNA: TGCAGCGTAGTAGACAGGGCGGAAAACACTGAAGCTTTCTTT; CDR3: CSVVDRAENTEAFF
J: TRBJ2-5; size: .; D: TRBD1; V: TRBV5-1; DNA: TGCGCCAGCAGCTTCGGACAGGGGGTAGAGACCCAGTACTTC; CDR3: CASSFGQGVETQYF
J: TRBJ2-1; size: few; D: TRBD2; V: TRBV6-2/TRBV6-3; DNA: TGTGCCAGCAGTAACCTAGCGGGAGGGCGGCATGAGCAGTTCTTC; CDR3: CASSNLAGGRHEQFF
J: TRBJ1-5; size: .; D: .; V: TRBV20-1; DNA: TGCAGTGCCGCCGAGGACTTCAATCAGCCCCAGCATTTT; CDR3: CSAAEDFNQPQHF
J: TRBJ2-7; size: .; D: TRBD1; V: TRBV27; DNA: TGTGCCAGCGGGACAGGTTCCTACGAGCAGTACTTC; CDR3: CASGTGSYEQYF
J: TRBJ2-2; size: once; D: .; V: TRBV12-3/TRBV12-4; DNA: TGTGCCAGCAGTTTAGAGCGTAGAACCGGGGAGCTGTTTTTT; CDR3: CASSLERRTGELFF
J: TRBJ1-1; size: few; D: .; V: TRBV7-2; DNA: TGTGCCAGCAGCACCGTCCAGGGGAACACTGAAGCTTTCTTT; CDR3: CASSTVQGNTEAFF
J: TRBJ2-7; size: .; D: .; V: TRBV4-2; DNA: TGTGCCAGCAGCCAAGATATAGGGAGCTCCTACGAGCAGTACTTC; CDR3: CASSQDIGSSYEQYF
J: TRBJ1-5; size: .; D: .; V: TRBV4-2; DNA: TGTGCCAGCAGCCAAGAGGGAGGAAAGGGCAATCAGCCCCAGCATTTT; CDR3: CASSQEGGKGNQPQHF
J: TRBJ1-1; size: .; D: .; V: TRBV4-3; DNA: TGTGCCAGCAGCCAATGGGGCACGAACACTGAAGCTTTCTTT; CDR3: CASSQWGTNTEAFF
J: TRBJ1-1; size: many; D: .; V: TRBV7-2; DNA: TGTGCCAGCAGCTCGACAGGGAACACTGAAGCTTTCTTT; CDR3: CASSSTGNTEAFF
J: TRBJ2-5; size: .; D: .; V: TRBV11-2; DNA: TGTGCCAGCAGCTTATTTGACAGCCAAGAGACCCAGTACTTC; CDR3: CASSLFDSQETQYF
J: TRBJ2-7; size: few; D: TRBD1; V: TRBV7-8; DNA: TGTGCCAGCAGCTCGACAGGGATTCCCTACGAGCAGTACTTC; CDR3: CASSSTGIPYEQYF
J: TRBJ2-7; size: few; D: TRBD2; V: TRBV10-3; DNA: TGTGCCATCAAGGAGGCTAGCGGGGGTCCTACTGCCGAGCAGTACTTC; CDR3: CAIKEASGGPTAEQYF
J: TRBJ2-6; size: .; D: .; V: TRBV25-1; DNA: TGTGCCAGCAGTGAGGGTTTTAGAGTCTCTGGGGCCAACGTCCTGACTTTC; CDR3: CASSEGFRVSGANVLTF
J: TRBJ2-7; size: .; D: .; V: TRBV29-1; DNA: TGCAGCGTTGAGGGGCTCACTCTTGAGCAGTACTTC; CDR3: CSVEGLTLEQYF
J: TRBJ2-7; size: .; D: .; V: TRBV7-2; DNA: TGTGCCAGCAGCAGAGACTGGAGCTACGAGCAGTACTTC; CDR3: CASSRDWSYEQYF
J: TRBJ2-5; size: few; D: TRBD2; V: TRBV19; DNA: TGTGCCAGTAGCAGTGTGGCAGCGGGAAAGGAGACCCAGTACTTC; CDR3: CASSSVAAGKETQYF
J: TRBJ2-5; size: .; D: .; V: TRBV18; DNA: TGTGCCAGCTCACCTTCGACAGGACAAGAGACCCAGTGCTTC; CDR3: CASSPSTGQETQCF
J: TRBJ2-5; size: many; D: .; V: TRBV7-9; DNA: TGTGCCAGCAGCCCTACAGGGGAGACCCAGTACTTC; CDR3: CASSPTGETQYF
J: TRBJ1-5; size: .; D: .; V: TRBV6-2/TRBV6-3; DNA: TGTGCCAGCAGTTGGGACGGTAATCAGCCCCAGCATTTT; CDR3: CASSWDGNQPQHF
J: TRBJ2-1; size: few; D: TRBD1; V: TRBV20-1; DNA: TGCAGTGTTGGGGACAGAACGTACAATGAGCAGTTCTTC; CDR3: CSVGDRTYNEQFF
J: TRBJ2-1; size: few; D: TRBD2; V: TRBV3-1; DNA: TGTGCCAGCAGCTTCCGAGGTAGCGGGAGGAGCAATGAGCAGTTCTTC; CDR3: CASSFRGSGRSNEQFF
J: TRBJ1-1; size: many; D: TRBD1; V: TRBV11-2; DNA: TGTGCCAGCAGCCCTTTGGGACAGCGCACTGAAGCTTTCTTT; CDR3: CASSPLGQRTEAFF
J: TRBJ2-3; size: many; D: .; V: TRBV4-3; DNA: TGCGCCAGCAGCCAAGATAGGCTTCGTATGGATACGCAGTATTTT; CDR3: CASSQDRLRMDTQYF